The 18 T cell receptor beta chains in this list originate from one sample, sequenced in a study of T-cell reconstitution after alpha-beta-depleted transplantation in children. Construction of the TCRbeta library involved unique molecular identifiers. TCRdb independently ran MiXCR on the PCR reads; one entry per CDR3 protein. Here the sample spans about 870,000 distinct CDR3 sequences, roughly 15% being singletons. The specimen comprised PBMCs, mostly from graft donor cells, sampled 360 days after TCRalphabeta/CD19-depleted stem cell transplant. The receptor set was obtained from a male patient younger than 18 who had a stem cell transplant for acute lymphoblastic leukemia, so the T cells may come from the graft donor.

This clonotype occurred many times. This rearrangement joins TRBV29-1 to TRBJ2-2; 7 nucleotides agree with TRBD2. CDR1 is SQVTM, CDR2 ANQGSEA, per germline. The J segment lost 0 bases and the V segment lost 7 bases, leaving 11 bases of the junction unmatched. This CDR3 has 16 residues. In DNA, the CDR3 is TGCAGCGCCCGACCAACGGGACTACCGAACACCGGGGAGCTGTTTTTT. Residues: CSARPTGLPNTGELFF.

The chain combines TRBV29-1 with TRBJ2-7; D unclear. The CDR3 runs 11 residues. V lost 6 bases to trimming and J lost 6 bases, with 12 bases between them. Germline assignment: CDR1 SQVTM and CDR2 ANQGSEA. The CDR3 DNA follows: TGCAGCGTCCTTGGGTTGGGCGAGCAGTACTTC. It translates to CSVLGLGEQYF.

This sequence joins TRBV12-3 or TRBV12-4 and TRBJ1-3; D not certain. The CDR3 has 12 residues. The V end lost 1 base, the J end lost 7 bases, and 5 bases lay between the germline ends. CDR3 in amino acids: CASSLGENTIYF. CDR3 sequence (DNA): TGTGCCAGCAGTTTAGGGGAGAACACCATATATTTT.

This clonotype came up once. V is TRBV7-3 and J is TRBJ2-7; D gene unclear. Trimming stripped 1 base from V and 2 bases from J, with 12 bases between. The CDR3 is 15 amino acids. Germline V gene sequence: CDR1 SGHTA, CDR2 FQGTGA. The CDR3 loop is CASSLNPGPPYEQYF. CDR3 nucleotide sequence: TGTGCCAGCAGCTTAAATCCAGGCCCTCCCTACGAGCAGTACTTC.

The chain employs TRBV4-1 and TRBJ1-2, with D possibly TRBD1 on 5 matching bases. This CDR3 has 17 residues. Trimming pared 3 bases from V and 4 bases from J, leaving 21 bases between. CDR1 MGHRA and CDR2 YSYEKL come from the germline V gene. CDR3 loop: CASSQASRGTGGYGYTF. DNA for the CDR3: TGCGCCAGCAGCCAGGCCTCACGGGGGACTGGCGGCTATGGCTACACCTTC.

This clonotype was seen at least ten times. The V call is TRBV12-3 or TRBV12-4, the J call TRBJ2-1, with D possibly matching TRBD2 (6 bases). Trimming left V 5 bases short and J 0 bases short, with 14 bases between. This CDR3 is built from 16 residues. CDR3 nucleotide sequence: TGTGCCAGCAGTCCGCGGGGTGGGAGCTCCTACAATGAGCAGTTCTTC. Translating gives CASSPRGGSSYNEQFF.

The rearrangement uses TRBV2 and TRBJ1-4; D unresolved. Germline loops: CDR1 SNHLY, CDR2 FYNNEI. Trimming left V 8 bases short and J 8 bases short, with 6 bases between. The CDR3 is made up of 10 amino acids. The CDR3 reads CASQNEKLFF. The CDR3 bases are TGTGCCAGCCAGAACGAAAAACTGTTTTTT.

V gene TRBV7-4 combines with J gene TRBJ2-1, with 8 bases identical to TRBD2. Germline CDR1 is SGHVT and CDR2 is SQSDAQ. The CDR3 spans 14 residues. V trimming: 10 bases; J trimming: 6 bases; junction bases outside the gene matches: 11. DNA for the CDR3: TGTGCCACCAGGGCGGGGGGATTTTTCAATGAGCAGTTCTTC. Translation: CATRAGGFFNEQFF.

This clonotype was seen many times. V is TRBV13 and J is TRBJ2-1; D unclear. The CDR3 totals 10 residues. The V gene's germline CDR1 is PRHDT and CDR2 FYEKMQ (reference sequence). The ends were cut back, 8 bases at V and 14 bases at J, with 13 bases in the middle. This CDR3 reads CASQLAPKFF. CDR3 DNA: TGTGCCAGCCAACTGGCACCCAAGTTCTTC.

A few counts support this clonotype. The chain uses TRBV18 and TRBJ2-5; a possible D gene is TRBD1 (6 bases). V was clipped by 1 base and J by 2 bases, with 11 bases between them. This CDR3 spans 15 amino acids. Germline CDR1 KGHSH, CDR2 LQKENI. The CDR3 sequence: CASSPRAGVQETQYF. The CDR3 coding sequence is TGTGCCAGCTCACCACGGGCAGGGGTGCAAGAGACCCAGTACTTC. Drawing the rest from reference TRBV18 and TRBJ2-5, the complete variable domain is NAGVMQNPRHLVRRRGQEARLRCSPMKGHSHVYWYRQLPEEGLKFMVYLQKENIIDESGMPKERFSAEFPKEGPSILRIQQVVRGDSAAYFCASSPRAGVQETQYFGPGTRLLVL.

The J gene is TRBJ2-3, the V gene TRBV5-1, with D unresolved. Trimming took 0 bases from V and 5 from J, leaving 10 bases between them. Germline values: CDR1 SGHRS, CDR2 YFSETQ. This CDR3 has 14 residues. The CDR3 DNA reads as TGCGCCAGCAGCTTGGTCGAAACGGGAGATACGCAGTATTTT. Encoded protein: CASSLVETGDTQYF. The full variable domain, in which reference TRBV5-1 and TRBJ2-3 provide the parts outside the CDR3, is KAGVTQTPRYLIKTRGQQVTLSCSPISGHRSVSWYQQTPGQGLQFLFEYFSETQRNKGNFPGRFSGRQFSNSRSEMNVSTLELGDSALYLCASSLVETGDTQYFGPGTRLTVL.

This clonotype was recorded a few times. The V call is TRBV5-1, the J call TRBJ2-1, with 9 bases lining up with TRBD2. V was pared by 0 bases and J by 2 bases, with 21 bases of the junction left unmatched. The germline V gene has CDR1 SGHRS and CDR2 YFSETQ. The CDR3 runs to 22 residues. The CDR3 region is CASSLVLPTSSGSGWAYNEQFF. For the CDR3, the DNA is TGCGCCAGCAGCTTGGTCCTGCCTACTAGTAGCGGGAGCGGGTGGGCCTACAATGAGCAGTTCTTC.

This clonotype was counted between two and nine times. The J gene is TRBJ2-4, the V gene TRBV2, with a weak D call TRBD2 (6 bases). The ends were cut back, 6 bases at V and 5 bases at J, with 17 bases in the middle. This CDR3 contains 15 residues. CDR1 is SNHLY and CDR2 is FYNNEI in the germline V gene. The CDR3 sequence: CASRRDMILQNIQYF. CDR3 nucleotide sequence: TGTGCCAGCAGGCGGGATATGATCCTACAAAACATTCAGTACTTC.

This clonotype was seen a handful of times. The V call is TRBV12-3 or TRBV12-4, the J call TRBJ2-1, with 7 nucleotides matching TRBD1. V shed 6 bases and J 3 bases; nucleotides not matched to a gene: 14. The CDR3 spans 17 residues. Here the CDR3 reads CASSPIAGGFLYNEQFF. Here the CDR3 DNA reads TGTGCCAGCAGCCCGATTGCAGGGGGTTTCCTCTACAATGAGCAGTTCTTC.

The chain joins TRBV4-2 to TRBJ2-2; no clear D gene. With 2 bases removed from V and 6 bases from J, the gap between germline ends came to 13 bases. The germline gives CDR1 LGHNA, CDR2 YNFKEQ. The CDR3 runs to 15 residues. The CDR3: CASSQRQKVSGELFF. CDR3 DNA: TGTGCCAGCAGCCAACGGCAAAAGGTGTCCGGGGAGCTGTTTTTT.

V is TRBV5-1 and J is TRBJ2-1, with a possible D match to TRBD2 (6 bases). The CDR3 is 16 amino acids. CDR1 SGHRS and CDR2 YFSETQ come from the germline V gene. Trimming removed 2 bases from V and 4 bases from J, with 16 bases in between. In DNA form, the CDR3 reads TGCGCCAGCAGCTTAGTTTCGGGACTTTTGTACAATGAGCAGTTCTTC. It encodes CASSLVSGLLYNEQFF. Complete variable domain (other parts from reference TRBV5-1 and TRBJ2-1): KAGVTQTPRYLIKTRGQQVTLSCSPISGHRSVSWYQQTPGQGLQFLFEYFSETQRNKGNFPGRFSGRQFSNSRSEMNVSTLELGDSALYLCASSLVSGLLYNEQFFGPGTRLTVL.

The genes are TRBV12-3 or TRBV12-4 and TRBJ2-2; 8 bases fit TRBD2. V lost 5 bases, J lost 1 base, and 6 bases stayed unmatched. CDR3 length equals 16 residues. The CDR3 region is CASSAAGTRNTGELFF. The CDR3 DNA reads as TGTGCCAGCAGTGCGGCCGGGACTAGGAACACCGGGGAGCTGTTTTTT.

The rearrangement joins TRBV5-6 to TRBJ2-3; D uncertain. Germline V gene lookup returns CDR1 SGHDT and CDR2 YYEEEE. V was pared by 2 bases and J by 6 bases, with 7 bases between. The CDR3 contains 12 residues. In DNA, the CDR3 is TGTGCCAGCAGCTTACAATGGGATACGCAGTATTTT. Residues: CASSLQWDTQYF. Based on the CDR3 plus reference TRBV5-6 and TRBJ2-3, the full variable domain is DAGVTQSPTHLIKTRGQQVTLRCSPKSGHDTVSWYQQALGQGPQFIFQYYEEEERQRGNFPDRFSGHQFPNYSSELNVNALLLGDSALYLCASSLQWDTQYFGPGTRLTVL.